The T cell receptor beta chain under discussion was sequenced for a study of shared clonotypes between healthy human individuals. Study context: CD4 naive cells filled three plates per donor, CD4 memory three, CD8 naive two and CD8 memory one.

Study-level results: Generally, naive subsets (rather than memory subsets) showed larger estimated richness.

CD45RO negativity and positive selection for CCR7 defined naive CD8 cells, a population that excluded terminally differentiated effector memory CD45RA+ cells. Assay: immunoSEQ multiplex PCR; the TCRdb copy retains only in-frame clones and omits some. The table has 500,000 to 700,000 clones, around 96% seen once. On this clone: Its cognate antigen is unknown.

Sequencing used naive CD8+ T cells sorted from blood. The receptor comes from a woman aged 25 to 39 in good health.

CDR3: CASSIGSRGLAGVGETQYF. Written as DNA, the CDR3 is TGTGCCAGTAGTATCGGGTCCCGGGGACTAGCGGGAGTAGGAGAGACCCAGTACTTC. The V call is TRBV19, the J call TRBJ2-5, with 14 bases matching TRBD2. V lost 3 bases and J lost 4; bases outside the gene matches: 13. Per the germline V gene, CDR1 is LNHDA and CDR2 is SQIVND (reference sequence). The CDR3 runs to 19 residues.